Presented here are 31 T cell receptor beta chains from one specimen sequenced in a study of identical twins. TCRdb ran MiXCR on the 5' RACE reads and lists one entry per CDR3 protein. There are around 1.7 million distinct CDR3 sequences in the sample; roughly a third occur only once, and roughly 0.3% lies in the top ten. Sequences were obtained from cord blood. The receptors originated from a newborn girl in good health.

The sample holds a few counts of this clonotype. In DNA form, the CDR3 reads TGTGCCAGCAGCGTAGGGGTAGCCAGCAATGAGCAGTTCTTC. It codes for CASSVGVASNEQFF. J is TRBJ2-1 and V is TRBV9, with D uncertain. CDR1 and CDR2 (germline): SGDLS, YYNGEE. V was pared by 0 bases and J by 6 bases, with 10 bases between. This CDR3 has 14 amino acids.

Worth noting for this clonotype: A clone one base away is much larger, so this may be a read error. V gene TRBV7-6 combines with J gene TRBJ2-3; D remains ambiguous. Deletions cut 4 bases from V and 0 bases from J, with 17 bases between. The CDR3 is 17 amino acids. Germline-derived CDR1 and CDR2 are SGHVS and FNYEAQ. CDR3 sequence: CASSSPLVDPSTDTQYF. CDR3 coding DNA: TGTGCCAGCAGCTCCCCCTTAGTGGACCCTAGCACAGATACGCAGTATTTT. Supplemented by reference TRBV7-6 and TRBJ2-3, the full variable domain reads GAGVSQSPRYKVTKRGQDVALRCDPISGHVSLYWYRQALGQGPEFLTYFNYEAQQDKSGLPNDRFSAERPEGSISTLTIQRTEQRDSAMYRCASSSPLVDPSTDTQYFGPGTRLTVL.

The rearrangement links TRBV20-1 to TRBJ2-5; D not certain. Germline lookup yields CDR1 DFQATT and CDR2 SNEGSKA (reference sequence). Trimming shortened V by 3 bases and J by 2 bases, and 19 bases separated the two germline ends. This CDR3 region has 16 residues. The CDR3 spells CSASQKTSVKQETQYF. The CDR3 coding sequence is TGCAGTGCTAGTCAGAAAACGTCGGTTAAGCAAGAGACCCAGTACTTC.

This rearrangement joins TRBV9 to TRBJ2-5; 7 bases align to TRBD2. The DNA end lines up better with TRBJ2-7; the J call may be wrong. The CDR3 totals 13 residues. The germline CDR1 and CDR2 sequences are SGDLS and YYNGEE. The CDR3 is CASSVVSGTEQYF. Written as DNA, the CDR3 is TGTGCCAGCAGCGTCGTAAGCGGGACCGAGCAGTACTTC.

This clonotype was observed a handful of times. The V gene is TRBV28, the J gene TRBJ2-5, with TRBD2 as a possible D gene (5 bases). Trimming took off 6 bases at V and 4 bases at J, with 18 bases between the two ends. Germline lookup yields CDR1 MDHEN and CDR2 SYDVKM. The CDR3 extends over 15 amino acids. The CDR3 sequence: CASRVTWTYRETQYF. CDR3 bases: TGTGCCAGCAGGGTAACGTGGACTTACCGAGAGACCCAGTACTTC.

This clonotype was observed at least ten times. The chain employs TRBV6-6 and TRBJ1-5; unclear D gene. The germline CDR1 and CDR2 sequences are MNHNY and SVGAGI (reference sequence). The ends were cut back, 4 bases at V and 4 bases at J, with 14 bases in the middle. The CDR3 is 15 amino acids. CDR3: CASSLWATLNQPQHF. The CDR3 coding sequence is TGTGCCAGCAGTTTATGGGCAACCCTTAATCAGCCCCAGCATTTT.

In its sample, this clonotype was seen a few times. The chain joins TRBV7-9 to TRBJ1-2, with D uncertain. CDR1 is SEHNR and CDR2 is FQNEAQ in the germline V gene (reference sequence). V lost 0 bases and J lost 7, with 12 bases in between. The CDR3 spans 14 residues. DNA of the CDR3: TGTGCCAGCAGCTTAGCCATCCTCTATGGTGGCTACACCTTC. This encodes CASSLAILYGGYTF.

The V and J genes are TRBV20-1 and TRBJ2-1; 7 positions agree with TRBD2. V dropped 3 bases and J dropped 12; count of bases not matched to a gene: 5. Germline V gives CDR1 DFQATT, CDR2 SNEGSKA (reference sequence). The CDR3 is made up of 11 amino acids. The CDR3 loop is CSASGREGQFF. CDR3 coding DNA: TGCAGTGCTAGTGGAAGGGAGGGGCAGTTCTTC.

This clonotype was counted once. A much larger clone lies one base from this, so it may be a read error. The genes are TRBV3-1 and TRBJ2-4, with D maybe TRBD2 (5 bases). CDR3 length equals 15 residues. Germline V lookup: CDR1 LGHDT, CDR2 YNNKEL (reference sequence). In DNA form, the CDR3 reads TGTGCCAGCAACCAAGGTCACGGGGACAAAAACATTCAGTACTTC. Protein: CASNQGHGDKNIQYF.

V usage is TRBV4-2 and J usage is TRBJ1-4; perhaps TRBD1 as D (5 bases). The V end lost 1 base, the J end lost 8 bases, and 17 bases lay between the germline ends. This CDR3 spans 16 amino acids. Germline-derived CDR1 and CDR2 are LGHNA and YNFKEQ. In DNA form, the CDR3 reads TGTGCCAGCAGCCAAGCGGAGGGGACTGCTACCGAAAAACTGTTTTTT. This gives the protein CASSQAEGTATEKLFF.

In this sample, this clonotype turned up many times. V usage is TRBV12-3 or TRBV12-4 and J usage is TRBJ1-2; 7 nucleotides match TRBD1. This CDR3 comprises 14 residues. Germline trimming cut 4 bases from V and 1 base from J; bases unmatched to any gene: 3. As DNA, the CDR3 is TGTGCCAGCAGTTCCTCAGGGGGTAACTATGGCTACACCTTC. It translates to CASSSSGGNYGYTF.

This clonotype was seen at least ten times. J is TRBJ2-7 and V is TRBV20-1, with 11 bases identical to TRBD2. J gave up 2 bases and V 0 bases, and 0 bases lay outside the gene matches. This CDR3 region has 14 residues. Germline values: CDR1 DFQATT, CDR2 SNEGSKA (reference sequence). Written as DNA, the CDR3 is TGCAGTGCTAGAGATAGCGGGAGGGCCTACGAGCAGTACTTC. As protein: CSARDSGRAYEQYF.

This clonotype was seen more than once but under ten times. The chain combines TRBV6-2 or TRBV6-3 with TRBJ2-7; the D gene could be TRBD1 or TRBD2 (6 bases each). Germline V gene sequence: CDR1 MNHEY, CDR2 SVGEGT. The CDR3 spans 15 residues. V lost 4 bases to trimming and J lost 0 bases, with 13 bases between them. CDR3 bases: TGTGCCAGCAGTTCCATGAGGGGGGCCTCCTACGAGCAGTACTTC. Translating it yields CASSSMRGASYEQYF.

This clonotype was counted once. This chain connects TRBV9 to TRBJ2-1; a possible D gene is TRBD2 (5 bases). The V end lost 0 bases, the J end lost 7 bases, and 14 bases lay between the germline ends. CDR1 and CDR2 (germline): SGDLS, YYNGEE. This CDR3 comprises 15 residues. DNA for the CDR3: TGTGCCAGCAGCGTAGGACCAGGAGTAGCGAATGAGCAGTTCTTC. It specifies CASSVGPGVANEQFF.

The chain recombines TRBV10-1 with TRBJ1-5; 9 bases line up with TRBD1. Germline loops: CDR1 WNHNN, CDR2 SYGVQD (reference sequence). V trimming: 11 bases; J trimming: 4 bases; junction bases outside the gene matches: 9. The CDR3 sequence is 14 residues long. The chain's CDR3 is CAARDRVRNQPQHF. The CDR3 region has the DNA TGCGCCGCGAGGGACAGGGTAAGGAATCAGCCCCAGCATTTT.

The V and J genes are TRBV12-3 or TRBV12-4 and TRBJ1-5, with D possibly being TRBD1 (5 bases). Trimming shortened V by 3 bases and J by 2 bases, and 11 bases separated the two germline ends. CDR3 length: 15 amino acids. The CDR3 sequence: CASSFRDGGNQPQHF. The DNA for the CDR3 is TGTGCCAGCAGTTTCAGGGACGGTGGCAATCAGCCCCAGCATTTT.

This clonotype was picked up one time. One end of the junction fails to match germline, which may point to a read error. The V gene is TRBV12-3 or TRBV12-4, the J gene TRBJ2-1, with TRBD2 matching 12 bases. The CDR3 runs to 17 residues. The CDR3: CASSLGTSGPSYNEHFF. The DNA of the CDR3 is TGTGCCAGCAGTTTGGGGACTAGCGGGCCCTCCTACAATGAGCACTTCTTC.

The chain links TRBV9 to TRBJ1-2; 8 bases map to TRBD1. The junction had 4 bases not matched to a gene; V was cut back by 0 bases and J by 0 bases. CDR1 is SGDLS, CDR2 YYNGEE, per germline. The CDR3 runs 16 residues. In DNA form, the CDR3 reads TGTGCCAGCAGCGTAGACCCGGGACAGGCTAACTATGGCTACACCTTC. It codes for CASSVDPGQANYGYTF.

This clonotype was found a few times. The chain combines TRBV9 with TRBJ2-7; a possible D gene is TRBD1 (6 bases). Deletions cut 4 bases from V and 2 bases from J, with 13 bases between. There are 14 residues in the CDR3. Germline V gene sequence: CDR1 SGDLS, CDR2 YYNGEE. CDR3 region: CASSYRAAPYEQYF. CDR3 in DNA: TGTGCCAGCAGCTACAGGGCTGCACCCTACGAGCAGTACTTC.

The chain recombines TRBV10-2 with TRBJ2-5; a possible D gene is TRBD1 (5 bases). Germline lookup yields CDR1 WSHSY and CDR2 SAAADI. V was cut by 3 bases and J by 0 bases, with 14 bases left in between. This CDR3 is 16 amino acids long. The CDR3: CASSDWTTVYQETQYF. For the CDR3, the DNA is TGCGCCAGCAGTGACTGGACAACCGTGTACCAAGAGACCCAGTACTTC.

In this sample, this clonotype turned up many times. CDR3 sequence reads: CASSVGTSYNEQFF. The CDR3 region has the DNA TGTGCCAGCAGCGTAGGGACTAGCTACAATGAGCAGTTCTTC. The chain has TRBV9 and TRBJ2-1; 7 bases line up with TRBD2. CDR1 is SGDLS and CDR2 is YYNGEE in the germline V gene. The CDR3 has 14 residues. Unmatched junction bases numbered 0, after V lost 0 bases and J lost 3 bases.

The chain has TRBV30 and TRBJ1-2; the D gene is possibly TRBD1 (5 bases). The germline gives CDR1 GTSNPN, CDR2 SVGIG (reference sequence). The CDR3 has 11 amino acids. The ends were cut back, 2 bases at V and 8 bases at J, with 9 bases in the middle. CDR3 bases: TGTGCCTGGAGTCAAGGGGTAGGCTACACCTTC. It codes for CAWSQGVGYTF.

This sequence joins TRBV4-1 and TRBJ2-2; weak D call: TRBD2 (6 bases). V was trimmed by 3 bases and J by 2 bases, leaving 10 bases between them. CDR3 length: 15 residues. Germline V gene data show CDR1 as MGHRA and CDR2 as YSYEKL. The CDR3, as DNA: TGCGCCAGCAGCCAGATCGGGAGTAACACCGGGGAGCTGTTTTTT. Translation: CASSQIGSNTGELFF.

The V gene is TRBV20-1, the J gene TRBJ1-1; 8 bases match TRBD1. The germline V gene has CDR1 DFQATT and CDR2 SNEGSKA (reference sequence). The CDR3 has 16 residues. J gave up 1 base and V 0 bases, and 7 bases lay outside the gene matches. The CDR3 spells CSARDWAGGWNTEAFF. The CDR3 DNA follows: TGCAGTGCTAGAGATTGGGCAGGGGGCTGGAACACTGAAGCTTTCTTT.

The CDR3 DNA follows: TGTGCCAGCAACCGGGCCCCCGGGGAGCAGTACTTC. As protein: CASNRAPGEQYF. V usage is TRBV28 and J usage is TRBJ2-7; D not resolved. The CDR3 loop spans 12 amino acids. The V gene lost 7 bases and the J gene lost 7 bases, with 14 bases spanning the gap. Per the germline V gene, CDR1 is MDHEN and CDR2 is SYDVKM.

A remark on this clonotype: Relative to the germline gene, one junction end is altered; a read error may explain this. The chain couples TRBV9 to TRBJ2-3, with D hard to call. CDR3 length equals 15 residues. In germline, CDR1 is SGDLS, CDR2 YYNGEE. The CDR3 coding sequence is TGTGCCGGCAGCGTAGGAGTCTCTAGCACAGATACGCAGTATTTT. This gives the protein CAGSVGVSSTDTQYF.

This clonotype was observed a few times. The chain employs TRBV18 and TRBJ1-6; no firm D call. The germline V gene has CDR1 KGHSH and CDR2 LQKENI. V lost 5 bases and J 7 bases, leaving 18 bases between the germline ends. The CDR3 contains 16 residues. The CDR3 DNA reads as TGTGCCAGCTCAGCTCCCTCGGGAGGTGGGAATTCACCCCTCCACTTT. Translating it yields CASSAPSGGGNSPLHF.

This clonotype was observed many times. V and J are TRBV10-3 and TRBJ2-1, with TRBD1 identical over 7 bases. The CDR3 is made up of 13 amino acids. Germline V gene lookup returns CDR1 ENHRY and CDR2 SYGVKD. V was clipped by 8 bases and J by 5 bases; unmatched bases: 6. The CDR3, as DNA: TGTGCCATCGGGACAGATTACCACAATGAGCAGTTCTTC. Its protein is CAIGTDYHNEQFF.

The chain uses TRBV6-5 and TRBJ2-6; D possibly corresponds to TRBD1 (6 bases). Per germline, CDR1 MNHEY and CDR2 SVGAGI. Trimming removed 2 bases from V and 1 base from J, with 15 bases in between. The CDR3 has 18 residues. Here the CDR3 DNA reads TGTGCCAGCAGTTACCCGGCAGGGGTGCCATCTGGGGCCAACGTCCTGACTTTC. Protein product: CASSYPAGVPSGANVLTF.

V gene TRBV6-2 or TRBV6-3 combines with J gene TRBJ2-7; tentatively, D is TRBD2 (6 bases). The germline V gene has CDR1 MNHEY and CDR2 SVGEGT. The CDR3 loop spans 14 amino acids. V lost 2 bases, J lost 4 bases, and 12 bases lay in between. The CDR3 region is CASSYGGIGYEQYF. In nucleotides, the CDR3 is TGTGCCAGCAGTTACGGCGGGATTGGGTACGAGCAGTACTTC.

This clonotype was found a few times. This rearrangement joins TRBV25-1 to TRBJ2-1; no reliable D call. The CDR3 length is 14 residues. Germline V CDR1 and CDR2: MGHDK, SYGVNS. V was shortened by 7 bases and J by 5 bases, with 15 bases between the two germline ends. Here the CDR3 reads CASTHIGWDNEQFF. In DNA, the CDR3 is TGTGCCAGCACCCATATCGGGTGGGACAATGAGCAGTTCTTC.